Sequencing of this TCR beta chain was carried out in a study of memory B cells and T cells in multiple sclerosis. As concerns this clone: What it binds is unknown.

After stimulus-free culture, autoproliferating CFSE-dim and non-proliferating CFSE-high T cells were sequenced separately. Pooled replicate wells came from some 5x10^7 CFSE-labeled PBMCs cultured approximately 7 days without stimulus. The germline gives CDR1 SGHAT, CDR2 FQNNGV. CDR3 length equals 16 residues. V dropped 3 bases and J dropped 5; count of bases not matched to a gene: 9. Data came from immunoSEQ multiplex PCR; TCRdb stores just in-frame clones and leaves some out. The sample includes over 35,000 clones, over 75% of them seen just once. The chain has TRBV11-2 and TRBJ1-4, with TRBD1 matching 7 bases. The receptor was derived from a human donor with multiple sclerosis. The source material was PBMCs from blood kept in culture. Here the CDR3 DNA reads TGTGCCAGCAGCTTGGGACGACAGGGCACGAATGAAAAACTGTTTTTT. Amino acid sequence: CASSLGRQGTNEKLFF.